The source of this TCR beta chain is a study of blood T cells in healthy people across ages. As for the study in general: Per two T cells, about one barcoded beta molecule was captured through template switching.

A sample-barcoded 5' primer and a J-beta primer mix were used in a second PCR of roughly 7 to 12 cycles. TCRdb itself ran the 5' RACE reads through MiXCR, one entry per CDR3 protein. The table includes around 280,000 distinct CDR3 sequences, roughly a quarter detected once. The CDR3 spans 18 residues. CDR1 is LNHNV and CDR2 is YYDKDF in the germline V gene (reference sequence). A remark on this clonotype: One end of the junction fails to match germline, which may point to a read error.

Sequences were obtained from blood. This chain joins TRBV15 and TRBJ2-5; 10 bases are shared with TRBD2. This clonotype was obtained from a woman between 65 and 79 years old in good health. CDR3 bases: TGTGCCACCAGCATCAGTCTAGCGGGAGTCCCCCACCAAGAGGCCCAGTACTTC. This translates into CATSISLAGVPHQEAQYF.